This T cell receptor (beta chain) was captured by sequencing in a study of T cells in Graves' hyperthyroidism and ophthalmopathy. From RNA transcripts, TCR beta CDR3 regions were amplified. Researchers ran a first-round RT-PCR on the TCR CDR3 using the HTBI primer set. TCRdb reanalysed the multiplex PCR reads using MiXCR and keeps one entry per CDR3 protein. The top ten clones hold just over 55% of a sample with under 350,000 distinct CDR3 sequences, about 15% of them seen once. This clonotype was recorded many times. CDR3 size: 14 residues. Germline V lookup: CDR1 SNHLY, CDR2 FYNNEI. The germline V and J ends were trimmed by 4 bases and 7 bases, with 14 bases remaining between them.

The clonotype originates from an older woman with Graves' ophthalmopathy. The source material was blood. The J gene is TRBJ2-1, the V gene TRBV2, with D possibly TRBD2 on 5 matching bases. CDR3 residues: CASSGGIGLNEQFF. CDR3 bases: TGTGCCAGCAGTGGAGGGATTGGGCTTAATGAGCAGTTCTTC.